The 5 T cell receptor beta chains given below trace back to one sample, sequenced in a study of blood T cell repertoires in COVID-19. Clones were sequenced by immunoSEQ multiplex PCR, and TCRdb holds only the in-frame ones, with some missing. The sample carries a few hundred thousand clones, around 86% recorded once. Sample: PBMCs or T cells enriched from blood (not recorded which). Receptors were obtained from a woman aged 40 to 50 with acute COVID-19.

The sample holds one count of this clone. The rearrangement joins TRBV5-1 to TRBJ1-2; 8 bases are shared with TRBD1. Germline loops: CDR1 SGHRS, CDR2 YFSETQ. This CDR3 has 14 amino acids. The V segment lost 6 bases and the J segment 4 bases; nucleotides outside the gene matches: 8. The CDR3 loop is CASKNQGAGYGYTF. For the CDR3, the DNA is TGCGCCAGCAAAAACCAGGGGGCAGGCTATGGCTACACCTTC.

The chain couples TRBV12-5 to TRBJ2-2; 11 bases fit TRBD2. Germline-derived CDR1 and CDR2 are LGHNT and FRNRAP. The V gene end was trimmed by 1 base and the J gene end by 1 base; junction bases not matched to a gene: 8. This CDR3 region has 19 residues. The CDR3 reads CASGLDRLAGNLNTGELFF. DNA for the CDR3: TGTGCTAGTGGTTTGGACAGACTAGCGGGGAACTTGAACACCGGGGAGCTGTTTTTT. Variable domain in full (rest from reference TRBV12-5 and TRBJ2-2): DARVTQTPRHKVTEMGQEVTMRCQPILGHNTVFWYRQTMMQGLELLAYFRNRAPLDDSGMPKDRFSAEMPDATLATLKIQPSEPRDSAVYFCASGLDRLAGNLNTGELFFGEGSRLTVL.

V and J are TRBV28 and TRBJ1-1; no clear D. Germline assignment: CDR1 MDHEN and CDR2 SYDVKM. V gave up 7 bases and J gave up 12 bases, with 18 bases separating them. The CDR3 covers 12 residues. In DNA form, the CDR3 reads TGTGCCAGCACTACCCTTATGACATTGACTTTCTTT. Translation gives CASTTLMTLTFF.

The chain combines TRBV2 with TRBJ1-5; D not certain. The CDR3 totals 16 residues. With 4 bases removed from V and 1 base from J, the gap between germline ends came to 14 bases. The germline gives CDR1 SNHLY, CDR2 FYNNEI. CDR3 in DNA: TGTGCCAGCAGTGGTACATACGTTGCAAGCAATCAGCCCCAGCATTTT. Residues: CASSGTYVASNQPQHF.

The rearrangement joins TRBV9 to TRBJ1-4; TRBD1 matches at 11 bases. This CDR3 is built from 14 residues. V dropped 3 bases and J dropped 10; count of bases not matched to a gene: 5. Germline V gives CDR1 SGDLS, CDR2 YYNGEE. CDR3 sequence reads: CASSGTGGSGKLFF. CDR3 sequence (DNA): TGTGCCAGCAGCGGGACAGGGGGCAGCGGAAAACTGTTTTTT.